One and the same sample provided the 4 T cell receptor beta chains below, sequenced in a study of T-cell memory formation after mild COVID-19. MiXCR was run by TCRdb on the 5' RACE reads, yielding one entry per CDR3 protein. The sample holds about 130,000 distinct CDR3 sequences, about 6% seen once. Sequenced input: PBMCs or a T cell subset sorted from them (not recorded which). These receptors all stem from an adult woman who had mild COVID-19 (a few samples of this study predate the infection). Cell type and time point are not known.

The chain links TRBV7-2 to TRBJ2-3; 9 positions agree with TRBD2. The germline gives CDR1 SGHTA, CDR2 FQGNSA. The CDR3 has 18 residues. V lost 5 bases, J lost 2 bases, and 14 bases stayed unmatched. The CDR3 sequence: CASSPNSVAGASTDTQYF. For the CDR3, the DNA is TGTGCCAGCAGCCCGAATTCGGTAGCGGGAGCCTCCACAGATACGCAGTATTTT. Together with reference TRBV7-2 and TRBJ2-3, the CDR3 gives the full variable domain: GAGVSQSPSNKVTEKGKDVELRCDPISGHTALYWYRQSLGQGLEFLIYFQGNSAPDKSGLPSDRFSAERTGGSVSTLTIQRTQQEDSAVYLCASSPNSVAGASTDTQYFGPGTRLTVL.

The chain has TRBV4-1 and TRBJ1-1, with D uncertain. CDR1 is MGHRA, CDR2 YSYEKL, per germline. The V end lost 1 base, the J end lost 4 bases, and 7 bases lay between the germline ends. This CDR3 contains 13 residues. The CDR3: CASSQAWGTEAFF. In nucleotides, the CDR3 is TGCGCCAGCAGCCAAGCCTGGGGCACTGAAGCTTTCTTT.

In its sample, this clonotype was seen many times. V is TRBV25-1 and J is TRBJ2-7, with TRBD1 matching over 10 bases. Germline CDR1 reads MGHDK; CDR2 reads SYGVNS. The CDR3 loop spans 14 amino acids. The V and J ends lost 6 bases and 5 bases, in that order; junction bases with no gene match: 7. CDR3 nucleotide sequence: TGTGCCAGCAGGGGGACAGGGGCTGACAACGAGCAGTACTTC. This sequence encodes CASRGTGADNEQYF.

This clonotype was detected only a few times. The chain recombines TRBV6-5 with TRBJ2-1, with 8 bases aligning to TRBD1. The length of the CDR3 is 11 residues. J gave up 13 bases and V 6 bases, and 5 bases lay outside the gene matches. Germline V CDR1 and CDR2: MNHEY, SVGAGI. Here the CDR3 reads CASRNRGIQFF. As DNA, the CDR3 is TGTGCCAGCAGAAACAGGGGGATCCAGTTCTTC.